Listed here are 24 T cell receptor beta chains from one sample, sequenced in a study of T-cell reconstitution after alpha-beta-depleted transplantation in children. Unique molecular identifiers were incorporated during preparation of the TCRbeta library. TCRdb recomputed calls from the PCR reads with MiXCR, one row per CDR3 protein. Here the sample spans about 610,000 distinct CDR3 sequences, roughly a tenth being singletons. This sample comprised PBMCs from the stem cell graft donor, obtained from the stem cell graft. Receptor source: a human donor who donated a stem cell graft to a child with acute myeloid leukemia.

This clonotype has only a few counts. Here the CDR3 reads CSVWSVTDSYSGANVLTF. The DNA for the CDR3 is TGCAGCGTATGGAGCGTGACAGACAGCTACTCTGGGGCCAACGTCCTGACTTTC. The chain couples TRBV29-1 to TRBJ2-6, with D possibly being TRBD1 (5 bases). The CDR3 is 18 residues long. V lost 6 bases and J lost 0, with 21 bases in between. CDR1 and CDR2 (germline): SQVTM, ANQGSEA.

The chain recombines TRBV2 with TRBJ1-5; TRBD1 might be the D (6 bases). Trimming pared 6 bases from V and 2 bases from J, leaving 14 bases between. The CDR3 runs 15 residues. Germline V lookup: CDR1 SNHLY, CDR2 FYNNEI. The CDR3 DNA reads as TGTGCCAGCAGGGAACAGGGTCTTGGCAATCAGCCCCAGCATTTT. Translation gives CASREQGLGNQPQHF.

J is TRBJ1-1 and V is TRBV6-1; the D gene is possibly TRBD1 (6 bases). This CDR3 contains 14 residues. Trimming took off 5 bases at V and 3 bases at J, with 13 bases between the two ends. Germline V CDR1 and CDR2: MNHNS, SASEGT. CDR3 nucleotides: TGTGCCAGCAGTAAAGGGGGGCTCGACACTGAAGCTTTCTTT. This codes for CASSKGGLDTEAFF.

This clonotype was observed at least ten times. CDR3 amino acids: CASSSLRGMGYTF. CDR3 DNA: TGTGCCAGCAGCTCCCTCAGGGGTATGGGCTACACCTTC. The rearrangement uses TRBV7-3 and TRBJ1-2, with a tentative D call TRBD1 (6 bases). Germline V gives CDR1 SGHTA, CDR2 FQGTGA. The CDR3 runs 13 residues. Trimming shortened V by 4 bases and J by 8 bases, and 14 bases separated the two germline ends. The full variable domain, in which reference TRBV7-3 and TRBJ1-2 provide the parts outside the CDR3, is GAGVSQTPSNKVTEKGKYVELRCDPISGHTALYWYRQSLGQGPEFLIYFQGTGAADDSGLPNDRFFAVRPEGSVSTLKIQRTERGDSAVYLCASSSLRGMGYTFGSGTRLTVV.

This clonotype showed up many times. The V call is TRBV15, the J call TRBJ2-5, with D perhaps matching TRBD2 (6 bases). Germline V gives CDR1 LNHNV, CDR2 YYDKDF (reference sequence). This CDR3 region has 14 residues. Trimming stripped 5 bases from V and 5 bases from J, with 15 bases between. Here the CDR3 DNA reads TGTGCCACCAGCTATCGGAGGGGTATGGAGACCCAGTACTTC. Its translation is CATSYRRGMETQYF.

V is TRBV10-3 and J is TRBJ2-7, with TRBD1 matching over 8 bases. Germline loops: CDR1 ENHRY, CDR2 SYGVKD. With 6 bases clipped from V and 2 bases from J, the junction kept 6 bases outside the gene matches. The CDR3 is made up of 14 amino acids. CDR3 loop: CAIRNGQGTYEQYF. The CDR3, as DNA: TGTGCCATCAGAAACGGACAGGGAACCTACGAGCAGTACTTC.

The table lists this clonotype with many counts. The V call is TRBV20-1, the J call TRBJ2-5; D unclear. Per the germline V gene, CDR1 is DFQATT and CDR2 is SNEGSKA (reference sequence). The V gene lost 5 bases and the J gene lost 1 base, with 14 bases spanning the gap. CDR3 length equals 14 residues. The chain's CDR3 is CSAWNVVVQETQYF. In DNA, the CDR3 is TGCAGTGCTTGGAACGTGGTGGTCCAAGAGACCCAGTACTTC.

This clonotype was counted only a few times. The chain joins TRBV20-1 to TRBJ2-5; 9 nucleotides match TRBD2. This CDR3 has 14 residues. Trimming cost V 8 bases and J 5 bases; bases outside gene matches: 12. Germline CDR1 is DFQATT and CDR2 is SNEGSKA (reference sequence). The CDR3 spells CSYSPGLAKETQYF. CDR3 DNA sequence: TGCAGTTATTCACCGGGACTAGCTAAGGAGACCCAGTACTTC.

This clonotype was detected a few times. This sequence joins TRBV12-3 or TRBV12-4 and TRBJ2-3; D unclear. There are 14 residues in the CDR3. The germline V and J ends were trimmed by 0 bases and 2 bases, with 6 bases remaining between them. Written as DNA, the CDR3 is TGTGCCAGCAGTTTAGCCTCGAACACAGATACGCAGTATTTT. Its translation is CASSLASNTDTQYF.

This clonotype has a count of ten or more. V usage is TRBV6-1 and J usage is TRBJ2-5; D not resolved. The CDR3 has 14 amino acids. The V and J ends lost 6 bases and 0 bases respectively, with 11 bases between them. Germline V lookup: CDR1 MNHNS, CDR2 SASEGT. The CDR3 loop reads CASSLRAHQETQYF. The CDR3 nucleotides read TGTGCCAGCAGCCTCCGGGCCCACCAAGAGACCCAGTACTTC.

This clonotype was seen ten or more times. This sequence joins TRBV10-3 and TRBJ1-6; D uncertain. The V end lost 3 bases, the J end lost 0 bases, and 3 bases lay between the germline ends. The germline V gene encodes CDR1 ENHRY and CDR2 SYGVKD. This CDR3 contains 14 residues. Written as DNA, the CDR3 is TGTGCCATCAGTGACCTCTCCTATAATTCACCCCTCCACTTT. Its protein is CAISDLSYNSPLHF.

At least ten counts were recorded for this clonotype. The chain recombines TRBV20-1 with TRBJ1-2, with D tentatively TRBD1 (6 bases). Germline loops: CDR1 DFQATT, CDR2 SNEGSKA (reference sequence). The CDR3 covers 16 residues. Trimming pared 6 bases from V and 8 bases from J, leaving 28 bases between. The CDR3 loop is CSARTTGSRGAVGYTF. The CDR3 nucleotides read TGCAGTGCACGCACCACAGGGAGTCGGGGAGCGGTCGGCTACACCTTC.

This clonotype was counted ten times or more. The CDR3 nucleotides are TGTGCCAGCAGCCCTGACCGGGGTACGAACAATGAGCAGTTCTTC. This gives the protein CASSPDRGTNNEQFF. V usage is TRBV5-6 and J usage is TRBJ2-1; maybe TRBD2 (5 bases). CDR1 is SGHDT and CDR2 is YYEEEE in the germline V gene. The CDR3 loop spans 15 amino acids. Deletions cut 4 bases from V and 5 bases from J, with 16 bases between.

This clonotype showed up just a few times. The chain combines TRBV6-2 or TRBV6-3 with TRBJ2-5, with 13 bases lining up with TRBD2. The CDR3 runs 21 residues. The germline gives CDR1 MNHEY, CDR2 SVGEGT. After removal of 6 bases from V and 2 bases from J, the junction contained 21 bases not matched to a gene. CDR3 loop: CASRQSGTSGNLGLPQETQYF. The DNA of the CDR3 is TGTGCCAGCAGGCAAAGCGGGACTAGCGGGAACCTAGGCCTACCGCAAGAGACCCAGTACTTC.

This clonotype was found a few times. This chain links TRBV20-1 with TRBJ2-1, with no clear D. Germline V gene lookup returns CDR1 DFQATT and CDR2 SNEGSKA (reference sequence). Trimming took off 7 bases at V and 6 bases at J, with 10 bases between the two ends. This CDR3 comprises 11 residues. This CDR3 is CSVPLTNEQFF. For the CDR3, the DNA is TGCAGTGTCCCACTCACCAATGAGCAGTTCTTC.

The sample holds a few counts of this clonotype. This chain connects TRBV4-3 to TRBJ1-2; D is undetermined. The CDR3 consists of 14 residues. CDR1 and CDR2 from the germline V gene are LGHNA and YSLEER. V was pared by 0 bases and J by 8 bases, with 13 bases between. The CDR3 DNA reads TGCGCCAGCAGCCAAGAAATCAGAATCTTCGGCTACACCTTC. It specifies CASSQEIRIFGYTF.

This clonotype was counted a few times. DNA of the CDR3: TGTGCCAGTATGGGACAGATGAACACTGAAGCTTTCTTT. This translates into CASMGQMNTEAFF. The J gene is TRBJ1-1, the V gene TRBV10-3; 7 nucleotides line up with TRBD1. CDR3 length equals 13 residues. In germline, CDR1 is ENHRY, CDR2 SYGVKD. The trim removed 10 bases at V and 0 bases at J, leaving 5 bases unmatched.

The CDR3 loop is CASSRVRSSYEQYF. Written as DNA, the CDR3 is TGTGCCAGCAGCAGGGTGAGGAGCTCCTACGAGCAGTACTTC. The V call is TRBV14, the J call TRBJ2-7; no clear D gene. The CDR3 loop spans 14 amino acids. Germline V CDR1 and CDR2: SGHDN, FVKESK. V was clipped by 5 bases and J by 0 bases, with 11 bases between them.

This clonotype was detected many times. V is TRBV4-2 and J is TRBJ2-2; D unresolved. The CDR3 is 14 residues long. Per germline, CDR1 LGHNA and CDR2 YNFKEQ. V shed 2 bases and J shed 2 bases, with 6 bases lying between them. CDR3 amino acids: CASSQLTNTGELFF. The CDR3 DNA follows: TGTGCCAGCAGCCAACTTACTAACACCGGGGAGCTGTTTTTT.

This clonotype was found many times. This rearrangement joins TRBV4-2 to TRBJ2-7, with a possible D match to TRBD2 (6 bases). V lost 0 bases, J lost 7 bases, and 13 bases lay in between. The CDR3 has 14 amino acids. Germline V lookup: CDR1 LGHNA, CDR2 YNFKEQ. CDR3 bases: TGTGCCAGCAGCCAAGAATATGGGGGGTGGGAGCAGTACTTC. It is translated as CASSQEYGGWEQYF.

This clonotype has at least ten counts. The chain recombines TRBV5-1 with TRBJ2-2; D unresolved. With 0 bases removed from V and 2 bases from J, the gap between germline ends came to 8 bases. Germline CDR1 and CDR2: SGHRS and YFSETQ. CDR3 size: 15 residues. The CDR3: CASSLDSPNTGELFF. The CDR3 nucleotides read TGCGCCAGCAGCTTGGACTCACCTAACACCGGGGAGCTGTTTTTT.

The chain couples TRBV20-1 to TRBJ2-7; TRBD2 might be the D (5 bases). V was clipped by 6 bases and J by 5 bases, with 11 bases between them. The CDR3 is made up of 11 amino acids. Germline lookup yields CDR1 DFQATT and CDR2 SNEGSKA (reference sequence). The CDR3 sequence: CSANTRNEQYF. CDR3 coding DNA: TGCAGTGCCAACACTAGGAACGAGCAGTACTTC.

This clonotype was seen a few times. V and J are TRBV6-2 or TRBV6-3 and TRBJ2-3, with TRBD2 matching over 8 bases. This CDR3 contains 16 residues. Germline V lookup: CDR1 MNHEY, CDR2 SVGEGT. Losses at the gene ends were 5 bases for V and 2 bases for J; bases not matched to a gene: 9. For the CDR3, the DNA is TGTGCCAGCAGTCCTACGACTAGCGCGACCACAGATACGCAGTATTTT. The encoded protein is CASSPTTSATTDTQYF.

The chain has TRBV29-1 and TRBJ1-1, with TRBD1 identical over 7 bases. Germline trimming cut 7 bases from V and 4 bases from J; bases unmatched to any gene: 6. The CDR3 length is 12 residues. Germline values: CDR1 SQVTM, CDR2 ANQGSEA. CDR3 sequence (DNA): TGCAGCGCGACAGGGCTGGGCACTGAAGCTTTCTTT. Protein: CSATGLGTEAFF.